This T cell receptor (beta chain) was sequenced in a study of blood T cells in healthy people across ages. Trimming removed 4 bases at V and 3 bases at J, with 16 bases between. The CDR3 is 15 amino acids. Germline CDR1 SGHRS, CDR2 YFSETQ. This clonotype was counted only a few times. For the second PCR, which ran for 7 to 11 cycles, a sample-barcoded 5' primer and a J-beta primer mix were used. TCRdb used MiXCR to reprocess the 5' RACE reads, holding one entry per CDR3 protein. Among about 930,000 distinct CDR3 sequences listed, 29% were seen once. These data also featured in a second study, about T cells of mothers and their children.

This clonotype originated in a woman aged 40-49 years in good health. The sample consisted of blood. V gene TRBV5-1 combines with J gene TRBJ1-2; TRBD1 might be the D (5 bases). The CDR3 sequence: CASSPGHGAYYGYTF. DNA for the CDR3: TGCGCCAGCAGCCCGGGGCACGGAGCCTACTATGGCTACACCTTC.